This T cell receptor (beta chain) appears in the sequencing data of a study of cytomegalovirus exposure and HLA in healthy donors. The overall study: The Caucasian-associated ancestry cluster contained about 80% of the 398 genotyped donors. Findings of the study overall: For TCR beta chains, V- and J-gene trimming was later linked to a missense DCLRE1C variant. An analysis done earlier found most TCR beta V segments productive about 87% or about 30% of the time.

Primers for the PCR totalled 60 Vbeta and 13 Jbeta. Assay: immunoSEQ multiplex PCR; the TCRdb copy retains only in-frame clones and omits some. This table holds around 120,000 clones. As regards this clone: The antigen is undetermined.

Sequenced input: PBMCs. The TCR originated in a young man in good health and CMV-seronegative.

The CDR3 loop reads CASSDSMDTQYF. CDR3 nucleotides: TGTGCCAGCAGTGACTCTATGGATACGCAGTATTTT. This chain uses TRBV6-4 with TRBJ2-3; no reliable D call. Trimming shortened V by 0 bases and J by 6 bases, and 4 bases separated the two germline ends. Germline assignment: CDR1 MRHNA and CDR2 SNTAGT. This CDR3 comprises 12 residues.